This T cell receptor (beta chain) came from a study of early T cells in non-severe SARS-CoV-2 infection. Overall study context: RNA in bulk from unsorted whole blood was sequenced, and chains were unpaired.

Each cDNA molecule carried a unique molecular identifier. Using its own MiXCR run on the 5' RACE reads, TCRdb lists one record per CDR3 protein. The sample comprises around 80,000 distinct CDR3 sequences, about 13% of which are singletons, and roughly 6% rests with the top ten. V lost 3 bases, J lost 2 bases, and 17 bases lay in between. CDR3 size: 15 residues. The V gene's germline CDR1 is DFQATT and CDR2 SNEGSKA (reference sequence). The rearrangement joins TRBV20-1 to TRBJ2-7; D is perhaps TRBD1 or TRBD2 (6 bases each). Input material: whole blood. The origin of this receptor is an adult who was a healthcare worker with PCR-confirmed SARS-CoV-2 infection or an uninfected control (not recorded which). The CDR3 DNA follows: TGCAGTGCTAGGAGACTAGGACAGTCCCCCTACGAGCAGTACTTC. This gives the protein CSARRLGQSPYEQYF.